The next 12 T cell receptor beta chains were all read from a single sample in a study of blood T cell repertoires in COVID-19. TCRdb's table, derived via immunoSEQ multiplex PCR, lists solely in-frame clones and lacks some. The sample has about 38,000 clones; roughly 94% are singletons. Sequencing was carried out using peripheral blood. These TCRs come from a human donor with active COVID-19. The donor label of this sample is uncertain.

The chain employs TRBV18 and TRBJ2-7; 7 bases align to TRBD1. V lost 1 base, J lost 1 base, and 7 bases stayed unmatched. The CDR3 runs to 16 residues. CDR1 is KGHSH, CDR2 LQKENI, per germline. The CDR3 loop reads CASSPRSDRVSYEQYF. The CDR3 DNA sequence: TGTGCCAGCTCACCACGATCAGACAGGGTTTCCTACGAGCAGTACTTC.

CDR3 DNA: TGTGCCAGCAGCTTACAGGCAAACCCCATCTACGAGCAGTACTTC. Encoded protein: CASSLQANPIYEQYF. This sequence joins TRBV7-6 and TRBJ2-7, with no clear D. Germline assignment: CDR1 SGHVS and CDR2 FNYEAQ. The CDR3 has 15 amino acids. Trimming removed 2 bases from V and 3 bases from J, with 14 bases in between.

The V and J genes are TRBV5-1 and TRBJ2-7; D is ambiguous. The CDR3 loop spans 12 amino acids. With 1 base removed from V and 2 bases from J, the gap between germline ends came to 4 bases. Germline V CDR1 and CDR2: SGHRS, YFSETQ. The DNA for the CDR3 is TGCGCCAGCAGCTTGCCAACCTACGAGCAGTACTTC. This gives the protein CASSLPTYEQYF.

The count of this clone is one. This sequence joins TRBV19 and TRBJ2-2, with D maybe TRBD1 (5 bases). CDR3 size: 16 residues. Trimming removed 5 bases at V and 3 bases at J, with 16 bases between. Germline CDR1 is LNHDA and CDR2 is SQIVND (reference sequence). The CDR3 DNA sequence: TGTGCCAGTAGTCCTGGAAAGGGGCAGTACACCGGGGAGCTGTTTTTT. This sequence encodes CASSPGKGQYTGELFF.

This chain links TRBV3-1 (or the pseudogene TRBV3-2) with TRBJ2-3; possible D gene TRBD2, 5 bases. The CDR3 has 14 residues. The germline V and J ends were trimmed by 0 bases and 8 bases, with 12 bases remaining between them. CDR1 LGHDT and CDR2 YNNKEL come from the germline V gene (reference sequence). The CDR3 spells CASSQESRGPTQYF. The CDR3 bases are TGTGCCAGCAGCCAAGAGTCTAGAGGGCCTACGCAGTATTTT.

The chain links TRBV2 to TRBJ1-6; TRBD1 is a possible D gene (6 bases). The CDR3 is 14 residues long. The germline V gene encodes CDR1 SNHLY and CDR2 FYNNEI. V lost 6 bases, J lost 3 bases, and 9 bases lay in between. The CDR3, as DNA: TGTGCCAGCAGGGACAGTCTCTATAATTCACCCCTCCACTTT. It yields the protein CASRDSLYNSPLHF.

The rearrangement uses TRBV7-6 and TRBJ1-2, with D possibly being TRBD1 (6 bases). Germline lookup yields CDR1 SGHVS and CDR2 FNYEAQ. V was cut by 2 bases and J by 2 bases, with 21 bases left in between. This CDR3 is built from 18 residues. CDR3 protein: CASSLNRAGAGFNYGYTF. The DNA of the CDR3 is TGTGCCAGCAGCTTAAACCGAGCGGGGGCAGGGTTCAACTATGGCTACACCTTC.

Written as DNA, the CDR3 is TGTGCCAGCGGGGAGGTGGTGTGGGAGCAGTACTTC. Protein: CASGEVVWEQYF. V gene TRBV6-5 combines with J gene TRBJ2-7; D might be TRBD2 (6 bases). Trimming pared 8 bases from V and 7 bases from J, leaving 15 bases between. This CDR3 region has 12 residues. Germline-derived CDR1 and CDR2 are MNHEY and SVGAGI.

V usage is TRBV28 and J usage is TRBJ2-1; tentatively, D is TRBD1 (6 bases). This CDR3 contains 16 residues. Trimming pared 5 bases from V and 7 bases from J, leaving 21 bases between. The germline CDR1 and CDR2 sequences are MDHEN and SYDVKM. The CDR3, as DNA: TGTGCCAGCAGTAGGGGCGGCAGGGGAATAGGGAATGAGCAGTTCTTC. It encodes CASSRGGRGIGNEQFF.

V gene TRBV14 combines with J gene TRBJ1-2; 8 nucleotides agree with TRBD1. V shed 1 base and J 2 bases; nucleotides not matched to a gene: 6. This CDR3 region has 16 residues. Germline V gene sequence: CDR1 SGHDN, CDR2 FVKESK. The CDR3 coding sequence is TGTGCCAGCAGCCAAGTCGTGGACAGGGCAAACTATGGCTACACCTTC. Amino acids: CASSQVVDRANYGYTF.

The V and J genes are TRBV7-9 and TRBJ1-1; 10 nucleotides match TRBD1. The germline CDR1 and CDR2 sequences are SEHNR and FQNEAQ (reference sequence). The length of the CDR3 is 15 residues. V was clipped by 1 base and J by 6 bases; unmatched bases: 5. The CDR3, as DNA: TGTGCCAGCAGCTTAGTGATAGGACAGGGGGCTGAAGCTTTCTTT. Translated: CASSLVIGQGAEAFF.

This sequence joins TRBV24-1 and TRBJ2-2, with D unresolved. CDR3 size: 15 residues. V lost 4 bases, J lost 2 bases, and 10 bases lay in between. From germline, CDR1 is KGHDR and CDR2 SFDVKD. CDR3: CATSDRAINTGELFF. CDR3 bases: TGTGCCACCAGTGACCGAGCGATTAACACCGGGGAGCTGTTTTTT.